Sequencing of this T cell receptor beta chain was carried out in a study of response to subunit inactivated influenza vaccine. Points from the study as a whole: There was a suggestion from the authors that each seasonal influenza vaccination recruits few new T cells.

Comments on this clonotype: Its target is unknown.

TCRdb analysed the RT-PCR reads with MiXCR anew, one entry per CDR3 protein. Here the sample spans a few hundred thousand distinct CDR3 sequences, 12% being singletons. Here the sequenced sample was non-naive T cells sorted from PBMCs, taken roughly 2 weeks before vaccination. The receptor was derived from a man in his fifties who received an inactivated influenza vaccine.

The CDR3 coding sequence is TGTGCCAGCAGTTACGGGGGGGGTGGCAATCAGCCCCAGCATTTT. It is translated as CASSYGGGGNQPQHF. The chain uses TRBV6-2 or TRBV6-3 and TRBJ1-5; possibly TRBD1 for D (5 bases). CDR3 length: 15 amino acids. CDR1 and CDR2 (germline): MNHEY, SVGEGT. Trimming took 2 bases from V and 2 from J, leaving 10 bases between them.